The 31 T cell receptor beta chains listed next were all sequenced from one sample in a study of T cell responses to AZD1222 COVID-19 vaccine. Measured with immunoSEQ multiplex PCR; TCRdb has only the in-frame clones, and not every one. The sample holds 130,000 or so clones; 80% to 95% are singletons and the top ten take 1.9%. Material: peripheral blood, obtained 28 days after the second AZD1222 dose. These receptors came from an adult who received the AZD1222 COVID-19 vaccine.

CDR3 sequence (DNA): TGTGCCAGCAGCCTCGGACCTTCTAATGAAAAACTGTTTTTT. It specifies CASSLGPSNEKLFF. This chain joins TRBV7-9 and TRBJ1-4; D gene unclear. Trimming cost V 5 bases and J 3 bases, with 10 bases left between them. The CDR3 extends over 14 amino acids. Per the germline V gene, CDR1 is SEHNR and CDR2 is FQNEAQ (reference sequence).

V is TRBV10-1 and J is TRBJ2-5; TRBD2 matches 10 bases. V was pared by 5 bases and J by 5 bases, with 2 bases of the junction left unmatched. The CDR3 length is 13 residues. Germline loops: CDR1 WNHNN, CDR2 SYGVQD (reference sequence). The CDR3 DNA reads as TGCGCCAGCAGTAGGACTAGCGGCGAGACCCAGTACTTC. It codes for CASSRTSGETQYF.

The CDR3 nucleotides read TGTGCCACCGGGACAGCAGGGCCAACTAATGAAAAACTGTTTTTT. Protein: CATGTAGPTNEKLFF. The J gene is TRBJ1-4, the V gene TRBV10-3; 7 bases align to TRBD1. The CDR3 sequence is 15 residues long. Looked up from germline, CDR1 is ENHRY and CDR2 is SYGVKD. Trimming cost V 10 bases and J 0 bases; bases outside gene matches: 8.

J is TRBJ2-1 and V is TRBV11-2; 10 bases are shared with TRBD1. The germline CDR1 and CDR2 sequences are SGHAT and FQNNGV. The CDR3 has 15 residues. V trimming: 6 bases; J trimming: 8 bases; junction bases outside the gene matches: 10. The DNA for the CDR3 is TGTGCCAGCAGGGCCGGGACAGGGGATTTCTATGAGCAGTTCTTC. Residues: CASRAGTGDFYEQFF.

The CDR3 DNA follows: TGTGCCAGCTCCCTGAGTACTACCCAAGAGACCCAGTACTTC. Its protein is CASSLSTTQETQYF. This chain uses TRBV18 with TRBJ2-5; D is uncertain. Trimming shortened V by 6 bases and J by 1 base, and 12 bases separated the two germline ends. Germline V gene sequence: CDR1 KGHSH, CDR2 LQKENI. The CDR3 length is 14 residues.

The gene calls are TRBV4-1 and TRBJ1-1, with D unclear. Germline V gene sequence: CDR1 MGHRA, CDR2 YSYEKL. V gave up 7 bases and J gave up 4 bases, with 13 bases separating them. The CDR3 totals 13 residues. CDR3 region: CASTSTVGTEAFF. The CDR3 region has the DNA TGCGCCAGCACGTCCACGGTTGGCACTGAAGCTTTCTTT.

The table lists this clone with a count of one. The chain has TRBV20-1 and TRBJ1-3; D ambiguous. Between the trimmed V and J ends, which lost 3 bases and 0 bases, there was a span of 12 bases. The germline V gene encodes CDR1 DFQATT and CDR2 SNEGSKA (reference sequence). CDR3 length: 15 residues. CDR3 DNA: TGCAGTGCTAGTCCCCTCTCGAACTCTGGAAACACCATATATTTT. Amino acids: CSASPLSNSGNTIYF.

The chain joins TRBV4-3 to TRBJ2-2; no firm D call. The CDR3 is made up of 15 amino acids. Germline CDR1 and CDR2: LGHNA and YSLEER. The V gene lost 0 bases and the J gene lost 2 bases, with 7 bases spanning the gap. The CDR3 spells CASSQEIANTGELFF. CDR3 coding DNA: TGCGCCAGCAGCCAAGAAATAGCCAACACCGGGGAGCTGTTTTTT.

The chain employs TRBV7-3 and TRBJ2-5; D perhaps matches TRBD2 (6 bases). CDR3 length: 14 amino acids. In germline, CDR1 is SGHTA, CDR2 FQGTGA. V lost 4 bases, J lost 2 bases, and 11 bases lay in between. In DNA form, the CDR3 reads TGTGCCAGCAGCTACCAGGGAGGTCAAGAGACCCAGTACTTC. Translated, it gives CASSYQGGQETQYF.

The chain combines TRBV6-5 with TRBJ1-3; the D gene is possibly TRBD1 (6 bases). CDR1 and CDR2 from the germline V gene are MNHEY and SVGAGI. The V end lost 2 bases, the J end lost 0 bases, and 8 bases lay between the germline ends. The CDR3 is 15 amino acids. DNA of the CDR3: TGTGCCAGCAGTTACGACAGGACCTCTGGAAACACCATATATTTT. Amino acid sequence: CASSYDRTSGNTIYF.

The rearrangement joins TRBV9 to TRBJ2-1; D perhaps matches TRBD2 (6 bases). The CDR3 is 13 residues long. Germline V CDR1 and CDR2: SGDLS, YYNGEE. V dropped 3 bases and J dropped 4 bases, with 8 bases sitting between them. The DNA of the CDR3 is TGTGCCAGCAGCGCTGGGACTTACAATGAGCAGTTCTTC. This codes for CASSAGTYNEQFF. Full variable domain (remainder filled in from reference TRBV9 and TRBJ2-1): DSGVTQTPKHLITATGQRVTLRCSPRSGDLSVYWYQQSLDQGLQFLIQYYNGEERAKGNILERFSAQQFPDLHSELNLSSLELGDSALYFCASSAGTYNEQFFGPGTRLTVL.

The table lists this clone with a count of one. The CDR3 sequence: CASSLVGGAVDTQYF. CDR3 nucleotide sequence: TGTGCCAGCAGCTTAGTAGGGGGGGCCGTAGATACGCAGTATTTT. The chain links TRBV7-2 to TRBJ2-3, with D perhaps matching TRBD2 (7 bases). CDR3 length equals 15 residues. The germline CDR1 and CDR2 sequences are SGHTA and FQGNSA. Trimming shortened V by 1 base and J by 5 bases, and 13 bases separated the two germline ends.

The J gene is TRBJ2-7, the V gene TRBV5-1, with D possibly called TRBD1 or TRBD2 (6 bases each). V lost 4 bases and J 2 bases, leaving 13 bases between the germline ends. This CDR3 is built from 14 residues. CDR1 and CDR2 from the germline V gene are SGHRS and YFSETQ. CDR3 loop: CASSVQGLPYEQYF. In DNA form, the CDR3 reads TGCGCCAGCAGCGTACAGGGACTTCCCTACGAGCAGTACTTC.

CDR3 DNA sequence: TGTGCCAACGGAGTAGGGACTAGCGGTTACTTC. This gives the protein CANGVGTSGYF. The rearrangement links TRBV27 to TRBJ2-7; 11 bases are a match to TRBD2. Per the germline V gene, CDR1 is MNHEY and CDR2 is SMNVEV (reference sequence). The CDR3 is 11 amino acids. Trimming removed 10 bases from V and 13 bases from J; junction bases left unmatched: 9.

The chain uses TRBV24-1 and TRBJ1-3; D is uncertain. This CDR3 region has 13 residues. Trimming cost V 8 bases and J 0 bases, with 7 bases left between them. From germline, CDR1 is KGHDR and CDR2 SFDVKD. As DNA, the CDR3 is TGTGCCACCACGATCCGCTCTGGAAACACCATATATTTT. Its translation is CATTIRSGNTIYF.

The chain joins TRBV12-5 to TRBJ2-5; D is perhaps TRBD2 (5 bases). The V and J ends lost 5 bases and 5 bases respectively, with 18 bases between them. The CDR3 contains 15 residues. CDR1 and CDR2 from the germline V gene are LGHNT and FRNRAP. CDR3 amino acids: CASGTPPGMGETQYF. The CDR3 DNA is TGTGCTAGTGGTACCCCCCCCGGGATGGGGGAGACCCAGTACTTC.

This chain connects TRBV27 to TRBJ2-2; the match to TRBD1 covers 7 bases. Germline V gene sequence: CDR1 MNHEY, CDR2 SMNVEV (reference sequence). Germline trimming cut 2 bases from V and 9 bases from J; bases unmatched to any gene: 9. The length of the CDR3 is 15 residues. CDR3 nucleotide sequence: TGTGCCAGCAGTTTAGACAGGGTCCTCGCCCGGGAGCTGTTTTTT. This sequence encodes CASSLDRVLARELFF.

The chain has TRBV12-5 and TRBJ2-3; a possible D gene is TRBD2 (5 bases). V was cut by 4 bases and J by 4 bases, with 9 bases left in between. The CDR3 has 13 amino acids. Per germline, CDR1 LGHNT and CDR2 FRNRAP. This CDR3 is CASGYQRADTQYF. In DNA form, the CDR3 reads TGTGCTAGTGGTTATCAGAGGGCAGATACGCAGTATTTT.

The V gene is TRBV4-3, the J gene TRBJ2-7; maybe TRBD2 (5 bases). Per the germline V gene, CDR1 is LGHNA and CDR2 is YSLEER. The CDR3 is 14 amino acids. V lost 0 bases and J lost 2, with 8 bases in between. CDR3 protein: CASSQEWGAYEQYV. CDR3 nucleotide sequence: TGCGCCAGCAGCCAAGAATGGGGAGCCTACGAGCAGTACGTC.

This sequence joins TRBV7-9 and TRBJ1-2; D perhaps matches TRBD1 (6 bases). The CDR3 totals 15 residues. Trimming removed 4 bases at V and 5 bases at J, with 17 bases between. The germline V gene encodes CDR1 SEHNR and CDR2 FQNEAQ (reference sequence). The CDR3 sequence is CASSWGQKLTYGYTF. CDR3 in DNA: TGTGCCAGCAGCTGGGGGCAGAAACTAACTTATGGCTACACCTTC.

This CDR3 reads CASSIELGRNTEAFF. In nucleotides, the CDR3 is TGTGCCAGTAGTATCGAATTGGGGAGGAACACTGAAGCTTTCTTT. The V gene is TRBV19, the J gene TRBJ1-1; D is undetermined. This CDR3 region has 15 residues. CDR1 and CDR2 from the germline V gene are LNHDA and SQIVND (reference sequence). Trimming cost V 3 bases and J 1 base, with 12 bases left between them.

This chain links TRBV10-3 with TRBJ1-4; a possible D gene is TRBD1 (6 bases). CDR3 length: 14 residues. V shed 11 bases and J shed 6 bases, with 19 bases lying between them. Germline V gene data show CDR1 as ENHRY and CDR2 as SYGVKD. The CDR3 here is CASRGREGDEKLFF. The CDR3 nucleotides are TGTGCCTCAAGGGGGAGGGAGGGTGATGAAAAACTGTTTTTT.

This chain connects TRBV11-3 to TRBJ1-1; TRBD1 agrees at 7 bases. There are 18 residues in the CDR3. Germline CDR1 SGHNT, CDR2 YENEEA. The ends lost 5 bases at V and 5 bases at J; junction bases unmatched: 20. The CDR3 bases are TGTGCCAGCAGCCCCAGTGGCAGGGGGACCGTGGCTGCTACTGAAGCTTTCTTT. Translating gives CASSPSGRGTVAATEAFF.

The J gene is TRBJ1-2, the V gene TRBV3-1 (or the pseudogene TRBV3-2); a possible D gene is TRBD1 (6 bases). Trimming shortened V by 7 bases and J by 2 bases, and 11 bases separated the two germline ends. Per the germline V gene, CDR1 is LGHDT and CDR2 is YNNKEL (reference sequence). The CDR3 extends over 13 amino acids. The CDR3 DNA follows: TGTGCCAGCACCAAAGGGGGGAACTATGGCTACACCTTC. Translated, it gives CASTKGGNYGYTF.

The chain joins TRBV12-2 to TRBJ2-2; the DNA was not compared with TRBD2, the D call given in the table. TRBV12-2 is classified as a pseudogene. The CDR3 loop spans 18 amino acids. This CDR3 is CASRLARRTEMNTGELFF. Here the CDR3 DNA reads TGTGCAAGTCGCTTAGCGCGGAGGACGGAAATGAACACCGGGGAGCTGTTTTTT.

The chain combines TRBV21-1 with TRBJ1-5; TRBD1, as called in the table, went unchecked against the DNA. TRBV21-1 corresponds to a pseudogene. This CDR3 region has 14 residues. The CDR3 sequence is CASTRQHIVQPQHF. CDR3 nucleotides: TGTGCCAGCACCCGACAGCATATCGTTCAGCCCCAGCATTTT.

This chain uses TRBV24-1 with TRBJ1-4, with D possibly being TRBD1 (5 bases). Germline V gene sequence: CDR1 KGHDR, CDR2 SFDVKD. The CDR3 sequence is 13 residues long. V lost 5 bases and J lost 8, with 11 bases in between. As DNA, the CDR3 is TGTGCCACCAGTGCGGGGGTAGGGGAAAAACTGTTTTTT. This codes for CATSAGVGEKLFF.

CDR3 loop: CASMRGREYTEAFF. CDR3 bases: TGTGCCAGTATGAGGGGGCGAGAGTACACTGAAGCTTTCTTT. The chain joins TRBV19 to TRBJ1-1, with TRBD1 identical over 7 bases. J lost 3 bases, V lost 7 bases, and 8 bases had no gene match. This CDR3 comprises 14 residues. Germline V CDR1 and CDR2: LNHDA, SQIVND (reference sequence).

This chain links TRBV11-2 with TRBJ1-6; no firm D call. V lost 1 base and J 9 bases, leaving 10 bases between the germline ends. The CDR3 spans 14 residues. Per germline, CDR1 SGHAT and CDR2 FQNNGV. This CDR3 reads CASSLGFDGSPLHF. CDR3 sequence (DNA): TGTGCCAGCAGCTTAGGGTTTGACGGTTCACCCCTCCACTTT.

The chain is built from TRBV6-6 and TRBJ1-6; D gene unclear. Germline lookup yields CDR1 MNHNY and CDR2 SVGAGI (reference sequence). The CDR3 loop spans 13 amino acids. The V end lost 2 bases, the J end lost 8 bases, and 7 bases lay between the germline ends. The CDR3 nucleotides are TGTGCCAGCAGTTACCCCGGTGATTCACCCCTCCACTTT. It encodes CASSYPGDSPLHF.

The CDR3 DNA follows: TGTGCCAGCAGCCAAGATAACAGGGGCACTGGGGCCAACGTCCTGACTTTC. Amino acid sequence: CASSQDNRGTGANVLTF. V usage is TRBV3-1 (or the pseudogene TRBV3-2) and J usage is TRBJ2-6; 7 bases map to TRBD1. Germline V gives CDR1 LGHDT, CDR2 YNNKEL (reference sequence). There are 17 residues in the CDR3. With 0 bases clipped from V and 2 bases from J, the junction kept 4 bases outside the gene matches.